Each of the 15 T cell receptor beta chains below was sequenced from the same sample in a study of PD-L1 blockade in urothelial cancer. Generated by immunoSEQ multiplex PCR, the TCRdb table keeps only in-frame clones and is missing some. The sample includes fewer than 50,000 clones, 79% of them seen just once. Time point here: pretreatment peripheral blood. Specimen: PBMCs, collected around atezolizumab (anti-PD-L1) treatment. Receptor source: a man aged 65-85 years with urothelial cancer.

CDR3: CASSDLASSTTDTQYF. CDR3 sequence (DNA): TGTGCCAGCAGCGATCTAGCGTCGAGCACCACAGATACGCAGTATTTT. This chain connects TRBV27 to TRBJ2-3, with D possibly being TRBD2 (6 bases). In germline, CDR1 is MNHEY, CDR2 SMNVEV (reference sequence). The germline V and J ends were trimmed by 6 bases and 2 bases, with 18 bases remaining between them. This CDR3 region has 16 residues.

CDR3 residues: CASSLTFRGPYGYTF. CDR3 sequence (DNA): TGTGCCAGCAGTTTAACCTTCAGGGGCCCCTATGGCTACACCTTC. The J gene is TRBJ1-2, the V gene TRBV27, with D possibly being TRBD1 (6 bases). Trimming shortened V by 2 bases and J by 4 bases, and 14 bases separated the two germline ends. Germline lookup yields CDR1 MNHEY and CDR2 SMNVEV (reference sequence). The CDR3 is 15 amino acids.

This clone was seen a single time. The J gene is TRBJ1-1, the V gene TRBV28; tentative D call: TRBD1 (5 bases). The V gene's germline CDR1 is MDHEN and CDR2 SYDVKM. Trimming left V 10 bases short and J 3 bases short, with 18 bases between. CDR3 size: 14 residues. In DNA form, the CDR3 reads TGTGCCATCGACCTCAGGGTTGGGGACACTGAAGCTTTCTTT. Residues: CAIDLRVGDTEAFF.

The genes are TRBV19 and TRBJ2-7; TRBD2 matches 7 bases. The CDR3 length is 15 residues. The ends lost 8 bases at V and 3 bases at J; junction bases unmatched: 13. Germline lookup yields CDR1 LNHDA and CDR2 SQIVND (reference sequence). The CDR3 region is CASADPRGDDYEQYF. The CDR3 nucleotides are TGTGCCAGTGCGGATCCCCGGGGGGATGACTACGAGCAGTACTTC.

The chain links TRBV13 to TRBJ1-2; D is perhaps TRBD1 (5 bases). Germline CDR1 PRHDT, CDR2 FYEKMQ (reference sequence). The V and J ends lost 1 base and 10 bases respectively, with 16 bases between them. This CDR3 is built from 14 residues. The CDR3 DNA sequence: TGTGCCAGCAGCTTAGAAAGGGGCAGAAGGTACTACACCTTC. Translation gives CASSLERGRRYYTF.

The chain joins TRBV28 to TRBJ2-5, with 8 bases lining up with TRBD2. Germline CDR1 MDHEN, CDR2 SYDVKM. V lost 7 bases, J lost 5 bases, and 9 bases stayed unmatched. CDR3 length: 14 amino acids. The CDR3 here is CASTSGGARETQYF. Written as DNA, the CDR3 is TGTGCCAGCACCTCCGGGGGGGCGAGGGAGACCCAGTACTTC.

V and J are TRBV5-1 and TRBJ2-5; maybe TRBD1 (5 bases). Deletions cut 0 bases from V and 4 bases from J, with 10 bases between. CDR3 length: 14 residues. Germline CDR1 SGHRS, CDR2 YFSETQ. This CDR3 is CASSLGGSPETQYF. CDR3 nucleotide sequence: TGCGCCAGCAGCTTGGGGGGCAGTCCAGAGACCCAGTACTTC.

The chain is built from TRBV18 and TRBJ2-5; D gene unclear. The CDR3 loop spans 13 amino acids. Germline assignment: CDR1 KGHSH and CDR2 LQKENI. The V gene lost 9 bases and the J gene lost 5 bases, with 16 bases spanning the gap. The CDR3 loop reads CASTRLTSETQYF. CDR3 sequence (DNA): TGTGCCAGTACCCGACTCACCTCGGAGACCCAGTACTTC.

The V gene is TRBV2, the J gene TRBJ2-7, with 15 bases that match TRBD2. This CDR3 has 15 amino acids. Germline CDR1 reads SNHLY; CDR2 reads FYNNEI. Trimming at V came to 6 bases and at J to 6 bases, leaving 6 bases not matched to a gene. CDR3 sequence: CASSLGGLAGGEQYF. DNA for the CDR3: TGTGCCAGCAGCCTCGGGGGACTAGCGGGAGGCGAGCAGTACTTC.

V gene TRBV11-2 combines with J gene TRBJ2-7; D possibly corresponds to TRBD2 (6 bases). Trimming pared 11 bases from V and 3 bases from J, leaving 11 bases between. Germline CDR1 and CDR2: SGHAT and FQNNGV. The CDR3 runs 11 residues. The CDR3 protein is CAGGSGYEQYF. DNA of the CDR3: TGTGCCGGTGGTAGCGGCTACGAGCAGTACTTC.

The CDR3 region is CASSLQIVTEAFF. CDR3 sequence (DNA): TGTGCCAGCAGCTTACAAATCGTCACTGAAGCTTTCTTT. This chain uses TRBV5-6 with TRBJ1-1; no clear D. V was cut by 2 bases and J by 4 bases, with 9 bases left in between. This CDR3 has 13 residues. Germline V lookup: CDR1 SGHDT, CDR2 YYEEEE.

The gene calls are TRBV4-1 and TRBJ2-3, with D maybe TRBD1 (5 bases). V was cut by 0 bases and J by 9 bases, with 10 bases left in between. The CDR3 has 13 amino acids. CDR1 is MGHRA, CDR2 YSYEKL, per germline. For the CDR3, the DNA is TGCGCCAGCAGCCAAGAAGGGGTGGAGACGCAGTATTTT. This codes for CASSQEGVETQYF.

The chain recombines TRBV30 with TRBJ2-1, with D perhaps TRBD2 (5 bases). V was clipped by 3 bases and J by 5 bases, with 14 bases between them. There are 14 residues in the CDR3. Germline V CDR1 and CDR2: GTSNPN, SVGIG (reference sequence). The CDR3 DNA follows: TGTGCCTGGAGGCCTCCAGGACTTAACAATGAGCAGTTCTTC. Amino acid sequence: CAWRPPGLNNEQFF.

The chain recombines TRBV2 with TRBJ2-3, with D perhaps matching TRBD2 (5 bases). CDR1 is SNHLY, CDR2 FYNNEI, per germline. The CDR3 runs 14 residues. Trimming stripped 7 bases from V and 0 bases from J, with 11 bases between. CDR3 DNA: TGTGCCAGCAACTGGGCTAGCAGCACAGATACGCAGTATTTT. The encoded protein is CASNWASSTDTQYF.

The chain combines TRBV19 with TRBJ2-7, with a possible D match to TRBD2 (6 bases). Germline assignment: CDR1 LNHDA and CDR2 SQIVND (reference sequence). The CDR3 extends over 15 amino acids. V lost 2 bases to trimming and J lost 1 base, with 12 bases between them. For the CDR3, the DNA is TGTGCCAGTAGTATATCCGGGGGACGTTCCTACGAGCAGTACTTC. It translates to CASSISGGRSYEQYF. The whole variable domain, filled in from reference TRBV19 and TRBJ2-7, reads DGGITQSPKYLFRKEGQNVTLSCEQNLNHDAMYWYRQDPGQGLRLIYYSQIVNDFQKGDIAEGYSVSREKKESFPLTVTSAQKNPTAFYLCASSISGGRSYEQYFGPGTRLTVT.